This T cell receptor beta chain was identified in a study of blood T cell repertoires in COVID-19. Study in general: Samples taken during acute and convalescent COVID-19 were collected in the United States, Italy and Spain. PBMCs, B-cell-depleted T cells, or T cells were the source of the cDNA or gDNA that made up the material.

Methods used by the authors: Amplification with reference gene primers provided the estimates of nucleated cell counts. Produced via immunoSEQ multiplex PCR; TCRdb's table is partial and in-frame only. That table gives V, J and clone size, and the DNA gave D and trimming. The table lists 110,000 to 150,000 clones, approximately 85% of them singletons. Only one count was recorded for this clone. Germline values: CDR1 MNHNY, CDR2 SVGAGI (reference sequence). This CDR3 region has 16 residues. The V segment lost 0 bases and the J segment 1 base; nucleotides outside the gene matches: 4. The chain combines TRBV6-6 with TRBJ2-5; 8 nucleotides match TRBD1. The clonotype originates from a man between 65 and 85 years old with acute or convalescent COVID-19. Sequencing was done on a sample of peripheral blood. The CDR3 DNA sequence: TGTGCCAGCAGTTACTCGACAGGGGCAGGCCAAGAGACCCAGTACTTC. It codes for CASSYSTGAGQETQYF.